A single sample is the source of the 24 T cell receptor beta chains below, sequenced in a study of shared clonotypes between healthy human individuals. Selected positively for CCR7 and CD45RO-negative, naive CD8 cells excluded terminally differentiated effector memory CD45RA+ cells. Only in-frame clones appear in the TCRdb table, and some are missing; sequencing was by immunoSEQ multiplex PCR. The table lists 600,000 or so clones, 95% to 98% of them singletons. The sequencing sample was made of naive CD8+ T cells sorted from blood. The receptor set was obtained from a man in his thirties or forties in good health.

This chain connects TRBV6-6 to TRBJ1-5; 7 bases are shared with TRBD1. Losses at the gene ends were 3 bases for V and 1 base for J; bases not matched to a gene: 3. The CDR3 is 15 residues long. Germline V gene data show CDR1 as MNHNY and CDR2 as SVGAGI (reference sequence). CDR3 coding DNA: TGTGCCAGCAGTTATTACAGGGGCAGCAATCAGCCCCAGCATTTT. Its protein product is CASSYYRGSNQPQHF.

The chain joins TRBV6-5 to TRBJ1-1; D uncertain. With 7 bases removed from V and 8 bases from J, the gap between germline ends came to 20 bases. The CDR3 is made up of 14 amino acids. The V gene's germline CDR1 is MNHEY and CDR2 SVGAGI. CDR3 sequence (DNA): TGTGCCAGCATATCCGGGAACAATCTCTTGGAAGCTTTCTTT. Translated: CASISGNNLLEAFF.

The rearrangement links TRBV7-7 to TRBJ2-1; D is tentatively TRBD1 or TRBD2 (5 bases each). The germline gives CDR1 SSHAT, CDR2 FNYEAQ (reference sequence). V gave up 3 bases and J gave up 3 bases, with 15 bases separating them. The CDR3 spans 16 residues. The CDR3 bases are TGTGCCAGCAGCTTGGGACCGAACGGAGACTACAATGAGCAGTTCTTC. Translation gives CASSLGPNGDYNEQFF.

The chain employs TRBV6-1 and TRBJ2-1, with TRBD2 as a possible D gene (5 bases). This CDR3 comprises 10 residues. V was shortened by 7 bases and J by 10 bases, with 8 bases between the two germline ends. Germline V lookup: CDR1 MNHNS, CDR2 SASEGT. As DNA, the CDR3 is TGTGCCAGCAATAGCGTGGAGCAGTTCTTC. This translates into CASNSVEQFF.

This sequence joins TRBV15 and TRBJ2-5; 9 nucleotides agree with TRBD1. Unmatched junction bases numbered 3, after V lost 8 bases and J lost 2 bases. CDR3 length: 13 amino acids. CDR1 is LNHNV, CDR2 YYDKDF, per germline (reference sequence). CDR3 in amino acids: CATRGQGQETQYF. The DNA of the CDR3 is TGTGCCACCCGGGGACAGGGTCAAGAGACCCAGTACTTC.

CDR3 bases: TGTGCCAGCAGCGCCGACAGCTCCTACAATGAGCAGTTCTTC. It codes for CASSADSSYNEQFF. This rearrangement joins TRBV7-8 to TRBJ2-1, with D perhaps matching TRBD1 (5 bases). The CDR3 is made up of 14 amino acids. With 5 bases removed from V and 0 bases from J, the gap between germline ends came to 8 bases. CDR1 and CDR2 from the germline V gene are SGHVS and FQNEAQ. The variable domain in full, completed from reference TRBV7-8 and TRBJ2-1, reads GAGVSQSPRYKVAKRGQDVALRCDPISGHVSLFWYQQALGQGPEFLTYFQNEAQLDKSGLPSDRFFAERPEGSVSTLKIQRTQQEDSAVYLCASSADSSYNEQFFGPGTRLTVL.

This chain uses TRBV28 with TRBJ2-1; D unclear. CDR3 length: 15 residues. The V and J ends lost 6 bases and 0 bases respectively, with 12 bases between them. Per germline, CDR1 MDHEN and CDR2 SYDVKM. CDR3 in amino acids: CASRPDFSSYNEQFF. CDR3 in DNA: TGTGCCAGCAGGCCCGACTTCAGCTCCTACAATGAGCAGTTCTTC.

The rearrangement links TRBV29-1 to TRBJ2-7; possible D gene TRBD1, 5 bases. The CDR3 has 14 amino acids. Per germline, CDR1 SQVTM and CDR2 ANQGSEA. Trimming removed 0 bases at V and 3 bases at J, with 12 bases between. CDR3 protein: CSVEDQETDYEQYF. In DNA form, the CDR3 reads TGCAGCGTTGAAGATCAGGAGACAGACTACGAGCAGTACTTC.

J is TRBJ2-7 and V is TRBV6-1; D is possibly TRBD2 (6 bases). V lost 1 base and J 2 bases, leaving 15 bases between the germline ends. Germline V gene data show CDR1 as MNHNS and CDR2 as SASEGT. CDR3 length: 16 residues. As DNA, the CDR3 is TGTGCCAGCAGTGAAGGGCCGGGAGCAAACCCCTACGAGCAGTACTTC. Translated: CASSEGPGANPYEQYF.

The V call is TRBV14, the J call TRBJ1-4; D gene unclear. In germline, CDR1 is SGHDN, CDR2 FVKESK. V was shortened by 4 bases and J by 0 bases, with 6 bases between the two germline ends. The CDR3 runs 14 residues. CDR3 sequence (DNA): TGTGCCAGCAGCCTCCTTGCAACTAATGAAAAACTGTTTTTT. Residues: CASSLLATNEKLFF.

The rearrangement links TRBV11-2 to TRBJ2-1; D is unclear. This CDR3 has 12 amino acids. Trimming took 4 bases from V and 6 from J, leaving 7 bases between them. The germline gives CDR1 SGHAT, CDR2 FQNNGV. The CDR3 here is CASSSLPNEQFF. The CDR3 DNA is TGTGCCAGCAGCTCACTTCCCAATGAGCAGTTCTTC.

In DNA form, the CDR3 reads TGTGCCAGCAGTACCGGGACATTGAACACTGAAGCTTTCTTT. It specifies CASSTGTLNTEAFF. The chain uses TRBV6-1 and TRBJ1-1; weak D call: TRBD1 (6 bases). Looked up from germline, CDR1 is MNHNS and CDR2 is SASEGT. Between the trimmed V and J ends, which lost 5 bases and 0 bases, there was a span of 10 bases. The CDR3 runs 14 residues.

The gene calls are TRBV27 and TRBJ1-5; a weak D match, TRBD1 (5 bases). The V end lost 6 bases, the J end lost 0 bases, and 12 bases lay between the germline ends. The germline V gene encodes CDR1 MNHEY and CDR2 SMNVEV (reference sequence). This CDR3 region has 15 residues. The CDR3 sequence is CASSPIRVSNQPQHF. Here the CDR3 DNA reads TGTGCCAGCAGCCCCATCAGGGTTAGCAATCAGCCCCAGCATTTT.

This chain links TRBV27 with TRBJ2-1; 10 positions agree with TRBD2. Germline loops: CDR1 MNHEY, CDR2 SMNVEV (reference sequence). This CDR3 has 13 residues. V shed 3 bases, J shed 7 bases, and the junction held 0 bases outside the gene matches. CDR3 sequence reads: CASSFSGRNEQFF. For the CDR3, the DNA is TGTGCCAGCAGTTTTAGCGGGAGGAATGAGCAGTTCTTC.

The CDR3 region is CSVAKDSYEQYF. The CDR3 region has the DNA TGCAGCGTTGCAAAAGACAGCTACGAGCAGTACTTC. The chain recombines TRBV29-1 with TRBJ2-7; D possibly corresponds to TRBD1 (5 bases). The CDR3 covers 12 residues. The germline V and J ends were trimmed by 4 bases and 3 bases, with 10 bases remaining between them. The germline CDR1 and CDR2 sequences are SQVTM and ANQGSEA.

The V and J genes are TRBV7-2 and TRBJ2-1; 7 bases match TRBD1. The CDR3 has 14 residues. With 7 bases clipped from V and 10 bases from J, the junction kept 13 bases outside the gene matches. Germline V gene sequence: CDR1 SGHTA, CDR2 FQGNSA. The CDR3 spells CASTAGGALKEQFF. CDR3 coding DNA: TGTGCCAGCACCGCAGGGGGAGCCCTGAAAGAGCAGTTCTTC.

The chain links TRBV4-1 to TRBJ2-1; D unresolved. This CDR3 is built from 11 residues. Germline values: CDR1 MGHRA, CDR2 YSYEKL. The V end was cut by 8 bases, the J end by 5 bases, with 7 bases between. The CDR3 spells CASDENNEQFF. CDR3 nucleotides: TGCGCCAGCGACGAGAACAATGAGCAGTTCTTC.

The V gene is TRBV11-3, the J gene TRBJ2-7; D assignment may be TRBD1 or TRBD2 (5 bases each). The CDR3 covers 13 residues. CDR1 is SGHNT and CDR2 is YENEEA in the germline V gene. Trimming took off 6 bases at V and 5 bases at J, with 14 bases between the two ends. The CDR3 spells CASSGTNPHEQYF. CDR3 sequence (DNA): TGTGCCAGCAGTGGGACCAATCCCCACGAGCAGTACTTC.

This chain links TRBV10-3 with TRBJ2-1, with 8 nucleotides matching TRBD1. Trimming took 10 bases from V and 6 from J; bases not matched to a gene: 11. The germline gives CDR1 ENHRY, CDR2 SYGVKD. CDR3 size: 14 residues. This CDR3 is CATQGASTANEQFF. CDR3 DNA sequence: TGTGCCACCCAGGGGGCTAGCACCGCCAATGAGCAGTTCTTC.

Concerning this clone: Other DNA sequences from this sample encode an identical CDR3 as well. The chain carries TRBV28 and TRBJ2-7; no clear D gene. This CDR3 comprises 11 residues. The germline gives CDR1 MDHEN, CDR2 SYDVKM. The V end was cut by 5 bases, the J end by 3 bases, with 5 bases between. CDR3 protein: CASSTYYEQYF. The CDR3 DNA reads TGTGCCAGCAGTACTTACTACGAGCAGTACTTC.

This clone was seen at least ten times. The chain joins TRBV27 to TRBJ2-1; 9 bases align to TRBD2. CDR3 length: 15 residues. Germline assignment: CDR1 MNHEY and CDR2 SMNVEV (reference sequence). Trimming cost V 8 bases and J 4 bases; bases outside gene matches: 9. The CDR3 loop is CASAEAGGFYNEQFF. In DNA, the CDR3 is TGTGCCAGCGCTGAAGCGGGAGGTTTTTACAATGAGCAGTTCTTC.

This chain connects TRBV6-5 to TRBJ2-7; D is uncertain. Germline-derived CDR1 and CDR2 are MNHEY and SVGAGI. Trimming left V 6 bases short and J 3 bases short, with 15 bases between. This CDR3 is built from 14 residues. The CDR3: CASRLQSNNYEQYF. DNA of the CDR3: TGTGCCAGCAGACTGCAGAGTAATAACTACGAGCAGTACTTC.

This chain uses TRBV28 with TRBJ2-2; 11 nucleotides line up with TRBD2. Germline values: CDR1 MDHEN, CDR2 SYDVKM. The V and J ends lost 5 bases and 5 bases, in that order; junction bases with no gene match: 16. The CDR3 has 19 amino acids. The CDR3 here is CASSPSTSGRVDETGELFF. CDR3 bases: TGTGCCAGCAGTCCATCAACTAGCGGGAGAGTGGATGAAACCGGGGAGCTGTTTTTT.

This chain connects TRBV6-1 to TRBJ2-1; 8 bases align to TRBD2. V dropped 9 bases and J dropped 2; count of bases not matched to a gene: 9. The length of the CDR3 is 15 residues. Germline V gene data show CDR1 as MNHNS and CDR2 as SASEGT. CDR3 loop: CASEDSGIPYNEQFF. CDR3 nucleotides: TGTGCCAGTGAGGATAGCGGGATACCCTACAATGAGCAGTTCTTC.